This TCR beta chain was sequenced during a study of blood T cell repertoires in COVID-19. About the research overall: Both acute and convalescent COVID-19 samples were obtained from the United States, Italy and Spain. Sources were T cells, B-cell-depleted T cells, or PBMCs; the material itself was cDNA or gDNA.

J gave up 5 bases and V 7 bases, and 7 bases lay outside the gene matches. CDR3 length: 15 residues. Germline lookup yields CDR1 MNHEY and CDR2 SVGEGT. The Seattle site enrolled patients during active infection and followed them longitudinally. Per the study methods: Counts of nucleated cells, estimated from reference gene primer amplification, were obtained. Here immunoSEQ multiplex PCR was the method, and the copy in TCRdb shows in-frame clones only, minus some. Clone size and V and J calls were adopted from that table, with D and trimming inferred from the DNA. The sample has fewer than 250,000 clones, around 90% seen once.

This chain links TRBV6-2 or TRBV6-3 with TRBJ2-3; 12 bases map to TRBD1. The TCR originated in a man aged 25 to 40 with COVID-19, enrolled during active disease. Material: peripheral blood. The CDR3, as DNA: TGTGCCAGCACCCCGGGACAGGGGGCCTTAGATACGCAGTATTTT. Residues: CASTPGQGALDTQYF.